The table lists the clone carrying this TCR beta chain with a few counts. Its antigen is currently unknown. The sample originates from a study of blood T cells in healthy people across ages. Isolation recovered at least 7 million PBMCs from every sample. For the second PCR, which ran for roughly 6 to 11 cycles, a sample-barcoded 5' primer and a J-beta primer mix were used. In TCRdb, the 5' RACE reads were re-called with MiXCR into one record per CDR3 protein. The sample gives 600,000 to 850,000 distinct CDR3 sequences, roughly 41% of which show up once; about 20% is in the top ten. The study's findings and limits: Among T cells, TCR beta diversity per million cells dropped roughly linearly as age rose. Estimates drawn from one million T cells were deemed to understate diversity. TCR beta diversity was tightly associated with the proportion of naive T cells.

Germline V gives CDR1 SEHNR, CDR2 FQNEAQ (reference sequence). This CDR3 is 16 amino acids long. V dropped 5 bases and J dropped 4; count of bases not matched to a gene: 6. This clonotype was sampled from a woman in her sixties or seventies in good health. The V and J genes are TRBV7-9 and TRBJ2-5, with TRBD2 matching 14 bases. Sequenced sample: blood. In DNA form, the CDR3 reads TGTGCCAGCAGCCCCCGACTAGCGGGGGGGGGAGAGACCCAGTACTTC. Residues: CASSPRLAGGGETQYF.